Below, 20 T cell receptor beta chains from the same sample are listed, as sequenced in a study of blood T cells in healthy people across ages. Alongside a J-beta primer mix, a sample-barcoded 5' primer served in a second PCR lasting roughly 6 to 12 cycles. TCRdb re-called the 5' RACE reads with MiXCR, one entry per CDR3 protein. The sample includes over 450,000 distinct CDR3 sequences, 24% seen only once; the top ten take under 9%. The sample was also linked to a second study, of T cells of mothers and their children.

Sequencing was performed on blood. These receptors came from a boy younger than 18 in good health.

The chain has TRBV7-2 and TRBJ1-6; 8 nucleotides align to TRBD1. Germline CDR1 and CDR2: SGHTA and FQGNSA. J lost 7 bases, V lost 1 base, and 6 bases had no gene match. The CDR3 is 16 residues long. CDR3 loop: CASSLGGTGRNSPLHF. CDR3 nucleotides: TGTGCCAGCAGCTTAGGGGGGACAGGTAGAAATTCACCCCTCCACTTT.

V usage is TRBV9 and J usage is TRBJ1-2, with D possibly TRBD1 on 6 matching bases. V lost 6 bases to trimming and J lost 7 bases, with 19 bases between them. The CDR3 loop spans 14 amino acids. Germline CDR1 SGDLS, CDR2 YYNGEE. CDR3 DNA: TGTGCCAGCACCGTCACCCAGGGGAATGCTGGCTACACCTTC. Translating gives CASTVTQGNAGYTF.

The rearrangement links TRBV20-1 to TRBJ2-7; 8 nucleotides align to TRBD2. Germline-derived CDR1 and CDR2 are DFQATT and SNEGSKA (reference sequence). V gave up 6 bases and J gave up 2 bases; unmatched junction bases: 9. CDR3 length: 14 amino acids. The CDR3 DNA reads TGCAGTGCCCAAGGCGGGAGGTGGACCTACGAGCAGTACTTC. Amino acids: CSAQGGRWTYEQYF.

This chain connects TRBV28 to TRBJ2-1, with 13 bases matching TRBD2. Looked up from germline, CDR1 is MDHEN and CDR2 is SYDVKM. CDR3 length: 17 residues. Trimming at V came to 4 bases and at J to 0 bases, leaving 3 bases not matched to a gene. CDR3: CASSSLAGGSSYNEQFF. The CDR3 coding sequence is TGTGCCAGCAGTTCACTAGCGGGGGGGAGCTCCTACAATGAGCAGTTCTTC. The full variable domain, in which reference TRBV28 and TRBJ2-1 provide the parts outside the CDR3, is DVKVTQSSRYLVKRTGEKVFLECVQDMDHENMFWYRQDPGLGLRLIYFSYDVKMKEKGDIPEGYSVSREKKERFSLILESASTNQTSMYLCASSSLAGGSSYNEQFFGPGTRLTVL.

The CDR3 sequence: CASSLGLGRDANEQFF. The CDR3 nucleotides are TGTGCCAGCAGCTTGGGGTTAGGACGGGACGCCAATGAGCAGTTCTTC. The V call is TRBV5-5, the J call TRBJ2-1; possibly TRBD1 or TRBD2 for D (5 bases each). From germline, CDR1 is SGHKS and CDR2 YYEKEE (reference sequence). This CDR3 has 16 amino acids. The germline V and J ends were trimmed by 0 bases and 6 bases, with 16 bases remaining between them.

This clonotype was found a few times. The chain has TRBV20-1 and TRBJ2-7, with D possibly TRBD1 on 5 matching bases. The CDR3 length is 14 residues. Trimming stripped 0 bases from V and 2 bases from J, with 11 bases between. In germline, CDR1 is DFQATT, CDR2 SNEGSKA (reference sequence). The CDR3 DNA reads as TGCAGTGCTAGAGATGGTACAGGACCCTACGAGCAGTACTTC. Translated: CSARDGTGPYEQYF.

The V gene is TRBV6-2 or TRBV6-3, the J gene TRBJ2-3; D ambiguous. Per the germline V gene, CDR1 is MNHEY and CDR2 is SVGEGT. The CDR3 covers 15 residues. The V gene lost 0 bases and the J gene lost 1 base, with 8 bases spanning the gap. The CDR3 nucleotides read TGTGCCAGCAGTTACTCGAGTCCAGGCACAGATACGCAGTATTTT. Its protein is CASSYSSPGTDTQYF.

The rearrangement uses TRBV5-1 and TRBJ2-5; 9 nucleotides match TRBD1. Gene TRBJ2-7 matches the end of the DNA better, so the J call may be wrong. The germline V gene has CDR1 SGHRS and CDR2 YFSETQ. This CDR3 region has 15 residues. The CDR3 DNA sequence: TGCGCCAGCAGCCCCCTCGGGACAGGGAACAACGAGCAGTACTTC. As protein: CASSPLGTGNNEQYF.

V usage is TRBV11-1 and J usage is TRBJ2-7, with TRBD1 identical over 7 bases. V gave up 1 base and J gave up 4 bases; unmatched junction bases: 7. There are 15 residues in the CDR3. Germline lookup yields CDR1 SGHAT and CDR2 FQDESV (reference sequence). This chain's CDR3 is CASSLEFGTEYEQYF. As DNA, the CDR3 is TGTGCCAGCAGCTTAGAGTTTGGGACAGAATACGAGCAGTACTTC.

The DNA of the CDR3 is TGTGCCAGCAGCCAGGACAGGGGGCTTAGGGAGCAGTACTTC. Protein sequence: CASSQDRGLREQYF. The V call is TRBV7-2, the J call TRBJ2-7, with 11 bases aligning to TRBD1. The CDR3 is 14 amino acids. CDR1 SGHTA and CDR2 FQGNSA come from the germline V gene. The J segment lost 7 bases and the V segment lost 5 bases, leaving 7 bases of the junction unmatched.

The CDR3 DNA follows: TGTGCCAGCGGAGACCGCGGGCAGGGCCACGAGCAGTACTTC. It encodes CASGDRGQGHEQYF. The chain carries TRBV11-2 and TRBJ2-7; D tentatively reads TRBD1 or TRBD2 (5 bases each). Germline V gene data show CDR1 as SGHAT and CDR2 as FQNNGV. Between the trimmed V and J ends, which lost 8 bases and 5 bases, there was a span of 19 bases. The CDR3 consists of 14 residues.

This clonotype showed up just a few times. The gene calls are TRBV2 and TRBJ2-4; D unresolved. Trimming took 3 bases from V and 6 from J, leaving 15 bases between them. Looked up from germline, CDR1 is SNHLY and CDR2 is FYNNEI. This CDR3 comprises 15 residues. The CDR3 DNA is TGTGCCAGCAGTGAGACACCTCTCCCGGGAAACATTCAGTACTTC. Translation: CASSETPLPGNIQYF.

The chain carries TRBV7-8 and TRBJ2-7, with 8 bases matching TRBD1. The CDR3 runs 14 residues. Germline V CDR1 and CDR2: SGHVS, FQNEAQ. The junction had 15 bases not matched to a gene; V was cut back by 7 bases and J by 10 bases. The CDR3, as DNA: TGTGCCAGCACCGGAATGGAGGGGACAGGAGTCCAGTACTTC. It encodes CASTGMEGTGVQYF.

The V call is TRBV7-3, the J call TRBJ2-7; the D is unclear. The V gene lost 2 bases and the J gene lost 5 bases, with 10 bases spanning the gap. This CDR3 is 13 amino acids long. Germline lookup yields CDR1 SGHTA and CDR2 FQGTGA. CDR3: CASSLAPSDEQYF. Written as DNA, the CDR3 is TGTGCCAGCAGCTTAGCCCCCAGTGACGAGCAGTACTTC.

This clonotype was counted only a few times. This chain links TRBV20-1 with TRBJ2-4, with 7 bases matching TRBD1. The germline CDR1 and CDR2 sequences are DFQATT and SNEGSKA (reference sequence). With V trimmed by 1 base and J by 6 bases, 9 bases remained unmatched. The CDR3 length is 15 residues. This chain's CDR3 is CSARAPQGFGNIQYF. In DNA form, the CDR3 reads TGCAGTGCTAGAGCTCCACAGGGGTTTGGAAACATTCAGTACTTC.

This clonotype has just a few counts. The chain couples TRBV9 to TRBJ2-5; 15 nucleotides line up with TRBD2. The tail of the sequence fits TRBJ2-1 better, so the J call may be wrong. CDR1 is SGDLS and CDR2 is YYNGEE in the germline V gene. The CDR3 length is 16 residues. CDR3 residues: CASSPSGTSGRHEQFF. CDR3 DNA: TGTGCCAGCAGCCCATCCGGGACTAGCGGGAGGCATGAGCAGTTCTTC.

This clonotype was observed a few times. V and J are TRBV14 and TRBJ2-5; 9 nucleotides line up with TRBD2. The J call is doubtful: the DNA matches TRBJ2-7 better. The length of the CDR3 is 15 residues. The V gene's germline CDR1 is SGHDN and CDR2 FVKESK. The CDR3 here is CASSGSGSLPYEQYF. CDR3 sequence (DNA): TGTGCCAGCAGCGGTAGCGGGAGCCTCCCCTACGAGCAGTACTTC.

Many counts were recorded for this clonotype. V is TRBV5-1 and J is TRBJ2-7; D is unresolved. Between the trimmed V and J ends, which lost 4 bases and 2 bases, there was a span of 16 bases. The V gene's germline CDR1 is SGHRS and CDR2 YFSETQ. The CDR3 runs to 15 residues. The CDR3 DNA sequence: TGCGCCAGCAGCCAACCTGGACGGGCCGCCTACGAGCAGTACTTC. Its protein product is CASSQPGRAAYEQYF.

The rearrangement joins TRBV7-2 to TRBJ2-3; 8 nucleotides match TRBD2. V gave up 5 bases and J gave up 8 bases; unmatched junction bases: 6. The CDR3 runs to 13 residues. Germline loops: CDR1 SGHTA, CDR2 FQGNSA. The CDR3 reads CASSTGGAGTQYF. CDR3 coding DNA: TGTGCCAGCAGCACCGGGGGGGCGGGTACGCAGTATTTT. The full variable domain, its missing parts supplied by reference TRBV7-2 and TRBJ2-3, is GAGVSQSPSNKVTEKGKDVELRCDPISGHTALYWYRQSLGQGLEFLIYFQGNSAPDKSGLPSDRFSAERTGGSVSTLTIQRTQQEDSAVYLCASSTGGAGTQYFGPGTRLTVL.

This clonotype was seen more than once but under ten times. The chain recombines TRBV7-2 with TRBJ2-5, with unresolved D. The J call may be wrong; the DNA end is better matched by TRBJ2-1. The CDR3 has 13 amino acids. Per germline, CDR1 SGHTA and CDR2 FQGNSA. CDR3 in amino acids: CASSFRREAEQFF. The CDR3 DNA reads TGTGCCAGCAGCTTTCGTCGAGAGGCTGAGCAGTTCTTC.